This T cell receptor beta chain was found in a study of shared clonotypes between healthy human individuals (dated by TCRdb to 2020 to 2022). General notes on the study: Three men and two women, aged 18 to 49 years, made up the cohort. Between about 0.9 and 8.9 billion PBMCs per donor were obtained by leukapheresis. Different laboratories and diverse techniques were used to prepare libraries and sequence TCR repertoires, to increase sequencing depth and limit assay-specific biases. To estimate repertoire size and how much clonotypes are shared between individuals, the study performed deep sequencing of blood TCR repertoires from about 5 healthy adults. Per donor, three plates each were used for CD4 naive and CD4 memory, two for CD8 naive, and one for CD8 memory. Findings and caveats that apply to the study as a whole: Even with the large sequencing depth, rarefaction of the sorted-subset datasets indicated that sequencing was incomplete. Compared with non-shared clonotypes, the clonotypes found in all four sorted-subset donors had higher generation probabilities. Based on pairwise subsampling, the degree of clonotype sharing among donors was expected to be affected by sequencing depth. Estimated clonotype richness was generally larger for naive than for memory subsets. Sharing across several donors was observed for approximately 5% of naive CD4, 3.5% of naive CD8, roughly 2.3% of memory CD4, and over 0.3% of memory CD8 clonotypes. Sampling was restricted to blood, and TCR repertoires in tissues likely differ from the TCR repertoires found in blood. The genetic and exposure-history diversity represented was limited by the small number of donors.

Of note for this clone: The antigen it binds to is not known. One base separates it from a far larger clone, so it is likely a read error.

Donors were healthy HIV-negative adults with no recently reported acute infections or vaccinations. Every donor was a Caucasian adult residing in Nashville, Tennessee, USA. CD4+ T cells were enriched by magnetic negative selection; naive cells were then positively selected on CD45RA, and the negative fraction formed the memory subset. After blood collection by leukapheresis, PBMCs were isolated using Ficoll-Histopaque density gradient centrifugation and then cryopreserved in the vapor phase of liquid nitrogen. Purity and quantity of every magnetically sorted T cell population were checked by analytical flow cytometry. Genomic DNA was isolated from each sorted fraction and quantified by UV absorbance on a Nanodrop 2000c. At the junction V is shortened by 4 bases and J by 5 bases, with 0 bases in between. CDR1 and CDR2, looked up from the germline V gene, are MDHEN and SYDVKM. From its cysteine to its phenylalanine, the CDR3 spans 10 amino acids. The entry retains the CDR3 DNA only, 30 bases that are in frame from base 1.

TCR CDR3 regions were amplified from genomic DNA by multiplex PCR using the deep immunoSEQ assay. Extracted genomic DNA from each cell subset was spread evenly across all wells of several immunoSEQ 96-well plates, with each plate serving as a replicate. For sorted subsets, about 210 ng of genomic DNA, equivalent to roughly 33,000 T cell genomes, went into each replicate PCR. Purified libraries were measured with a Qubit 3.0 fluorometer, size-checked on a Bioanalyzer 2100, and measured again with the KAPA Library Quantification kit. Every immunoSEQ 96-well plate was sequenced on a dedicated single-read 150-cycle Illumina NextSeq 550 flow cell. The original methods were these. The immunoSEQ output contained only junctional sequences without quality scores, so filtering could not match that applied to full-length reads. To assign V/J genes and CDR3, sequences were annotated using PyIR, a Python wrapper for IgBLAST v1.9, with IMGT germline references. Reads were removed for weak V/J assignments (E-value above 1e-6), missing CDR3, stop codons, out-of-frame junctions, or ambiguous translated residues. V3J clonotypes were defined as sequences sharing the same inferred V gene, J gene, and CDR3 amino acid sequence. To compute the percentage overlap between repertoires, the number of shared unique clonotypes was divided by the size of the smaller repertoire. Three approaches were used to assess repertoire richness: RTK rarefaction, the Chao1 estimator, and Recon v2.1 estimates of unobserved clonotypes. For all TCRbeta clonotypes obtained by the gDNA method from a few donors, generation probabilities were computed with OLGA. In its TCRdb copy, this immuneACCESS table keeps in-frame sequences only and misses some clones. Where compared with another copy, unresolved V genes explain less than half of these, and the others have no known cause. V and J calls and clone size are as listed in that table; D and trimming were resolved from the DNA. The sample has 550,000 to 850,000 clones on record, 72% of them singletons. Together, the top ten hold under 2% of the sample.

This chain is built from TRBV28 and TRBJ1-5; the D gene is not confidently resolved. This receptor was taken from a woman in her 30s in good health. The sequenced sample was memory CD4+ T cells sorted from blood. In light of the paper, this sample's cell subset or site label describes: CD45RA-negative fraction. The DNA sequence is as follows: TGTGCCAGCAGTTATCAGCCCCAGCATTTT. The translation is CASSYQPQHF.